The rows below give T cell receptor beta chains drawn from one sample of a study of blood T cell repertoires in COVID-19. Assay: immunoSEQ multiplex PCR; the TCRdb copy retains only in-frame clones and omits some. The sample has some 130,000 clones, 84% seen once; the top ten hold about 2.2%. Sequencing was carried out using PBMCs or T cells enriched from blood (not recorded which). These receptors were obtained from a man aged 40-49 years with acute COVID-19. Each CDR3 is given with its conserved first and last residue. Fields, in order: D gene, V gene, clone size, J gene, CDR3 protein, CDR3 DNA. A D gene is named only where the DNA matches it firmly. Not every row has a clone size; where given, it reads once, few, many or a size class.

.	TRBV19	.	TRBJ1-2	CASSLGGGTNYGYTF	TGTGCCAGCTCTCTAGGGGGGGGCACTAACTATGGCTACACCTTC
.	TRBV5-4	.	TRBJ1-6	CASSLAGVNNSPLHF	TGTGCCAGCAGCTTGGCAGGGGTCAACAATTCACCCCTCCACTTT
.	TRBV28	.	TRBJ1-4	CASSWQAVPNEKLFF	TGTGCCAGCAGCTGGCAGGCCGTCCCTAATGAAAAACTGTTTTTT
.	TRBV6-5	.	TRBJ2-7	CASTESSYEQYF	TGTGCCAGCACCGAGAGCTCCTACGAGCAGTACTTC
TRBD1	TRBV28	.	TRBJ2-2	CASSVGQQHTGELFF	TGTGCCAGCAGCGTGGGACAGCAACACACCGGGGAGCTGTTTTTT
.	TRBV27	.	TRBJ2-5	CASSFRVWETQYF	TGTGCCAGCAGTTTCAGGGTGTGGGAGACCCAGTACTTC
.	TRBV12-3/TRBV12-4	few	TRBJ1-1	CASSLRRESEAFF	TGTGCCAGCAGTTTACGCAGGGAATCTGAAGCTTTCTTT
.	TRBV14	.	TRBJ1-1	CASSRAGTEAFF	TGTGCCAGCAGCCGTGCGGGGACTGAAGCTTTCTTT
.	TRBV6-6	.	TRBJ2-3	CASSYGPGSTDTQYF	TGTGCCAGCAGTTACGGGCCAGGGAGCACAGATACGCAGTATTTT
.	TRBV5-1	few	TRBJ2-3	CASSSPSTDTQYF	TGCGCCAGCAGCTCCCCTTCGACAGATACGCAGTATTTT
TRBD1	TRBV29-1	.	TRBJ2-5	CSLNRGLQETQYF	TGCAGCCTGAACAGGGGTCTCCAAGAGACCCAGTACTTC
.	TRBV5-6	.	TRBJ1-4	CASSDDPGSTNEKLFF	TGTGCCAGCAGTGATGACCCGGGGTCAACTAATGAAAAACTGTTTTTT
TRBD1	TRBV2	.	TRBJ1-5	CASRPGQANQPQHF	TGTGCCAGCAGACCCGGACAGGCCAATCAGCCCCAGCATTTT
TRBD1	TRBV5-1	.	TRBJ1-4	CASRLQGGDEKLFF	TGCGCCAGCAGACTACAGGGGGGCGATGAAAAACTGTTTTTT
TRBD1	TRBV28	once	TRBJ1-6	CASAMGQGHNSPLHF	TGTGCCAGCGCCATGGGACAGGGGCATAATTCACCCCTCCACTTT
.	TRBV7-2	.	TRBJ1-5	CASSFGSSSRPQHF	TGTGCCAGCAGCTTTGGTAGCTCCTCTCGGCCCCAGCATTTT
.	TRBV3-1/TRBV3-2	.	TRBJ1-2	CASSQEGNYGYTF	TGTGCCAGCAGCCAGGAGGGTAACTATGGCTACACCTTC
.	TRBV28	few	TRBJ2-7	CASSYPGQTYEQYF	TGTGCCAGCAGTTATCCAGGGCAGACCTACGAGCAGTACTTC
TRBD1	TRBV30	.	TRBJ1-2	CAFPPGTAGFGGYTF	TGTGCCTTCCCCCCGGGGACAGCGGGTTTTGGGGGCTACACCTTC
.	TRBV5-1	.	TRBJ1-6	CASSLVSQGLSPLHF	TGCGCCAGCAGCTTGGTCTCACAGGGATTATCACCCCTCCACTTT
TRBD1	TRBV18	.	TRBJ1-2	CASSPPGQSFYGYTF	TGTGCCAGCTCACCTCCGGGACAGTCCTTCTATGGCTACACCTTC
TRBD2	TRBV3-1/TRBV3-2	.	TRBJ2-2	CASSHFSGTSGVVGELFF	TGTGCCAGCAGCCACTTCTCCGGGACTAGCGGGGTTGTCGGGGAGCTGTTTTTT
.	TRBV27	.	TRBJ1-3	CASSPRADGNTIYF	TGTGCCAGCAGTCCCAGGGCTGATGGAAACACCATATATTTT
.	TRBV18	.	TRBJ2-2	CASSPRTSSGELFF	TGTGCCAGCTCACCCCGGACATCCTCCGGGGAGCTGTTTTTT
TRBD2	TRBV28	.	TRBJ2-5	CASRFSGAETQYF	TGTGCCAGCAGATTTAGCGGGGCAGAGACCCAGTACTTC
.	TRBV20-1	.	TRBJ2-7	CSARTYYEQYF	TGCAGTGCTAGAACCTACTACGAGCAGTACTTC
TRBD1	TRBV11-1	.	TRBJ2-1	CASSLGQGREQFF	TGTGCCAGCAGCTTGGGACAGGGCCGAGAGCAGTTCTTC
.	TRBV7-2	.	TRBJ2-7	CASSLGQGLAYEQYF	TGTGCCAGCAGCTTAGGGCAGGGTCTGGCCTACGAGCAGTACTTC
.	TRBV7-2	.	TRBJ1-5	CASSDSVNQPQHF	TGTGCCAGCAGCGATTCAGTCAATCAGCCCCAGCATTTT
TRBD2	TRBV15	.	TRBJ2-1	CAASSDFSGRKFF	TGTGCCGCGTCATCAGACTTTAGCGGGAGGAAGTTCTTC
.	TRBV18	once	TRBJ1-2	CASSPGNYGYTF	TGTGCCAGCTCCCCGGGGAACTATGGCTACACCTTC
TRBD2	TRBV7-2	many	TRBJ2-2	CASSLIAGAGGELFF	TGTGCCAGCAGCCTCATAGCGGGAGCTGGCGGGGAGCTGTTTTTT
.	TRBV6-5	.	TRBJ1-5	CASYPQDYGEQPQHF	TGTGCCAGTTACCCTCAGGATTACGGTGAGCAGCCCCAGCATTTT
.	TRBV7-2	.	TRBJ2-3	CASSLSTDTQYF	TGTGCCAGCAGCCTTAGCACAGATACGCAGTATTTT
TRBD1	TRBV7-3	.	TRBJ1-1	CASSLQGANTEAFF	TGTGCCAGCAGCTTACAGGGGGCTAACACTGAAGCTTTCTTT
TRBD1	TRBV19	.	TRBJ2-7	CASTLGTGGFEQYF	TGTGCCAGTACCCTTGGGACAGGGGGCTTCGAGCAGTACTTC
.	TRBV5-4	.	TRBJ2-1	CASSLYTGSYNEQFF	TGTGCCAGCAGCTTGTATACTGGCTCCTACAATGAGCAGTTCTTC
TRBD2	TRBV3-1/TRBV3-2	.	TRBJ2-6	CASSLQGSGGPAGANVLTF	TGTGCCAGCAGCCTCCAAGGGAGCGGGGGGCCCGCGGGGGCCAACGTCCTGACTTTC
TRBD2	TRBV7-8	.	TRBJ2-1	CARPWTSGRALCENEQFF	TGTGCCAGACCCTGGACTAGCGGGAGGGCCTTATGCGAGAATGAGCAGTTCTTC
TRBD1	TRBV27	.	TRBJ1-1	CASSLYGTGNTEAFF	TGTGCCAGCAGTTTATATGGGACAGGGAACACTGAAGCTTTCTTT
.	TRBV6-5	.	TRBJ1-4	CASSTLQARREKLFF	TGTGCCAGCAGTACCTTACAGGCCAGGAGAGAAAAACTGTTTTTT
.	TRBV11-2	.	TRBJ1-5	CASSLQGGQPQHF	TGTGCCAGCAGCCTACAGGGTGGTCAGCCCCAGCATTTT
TRBD2	TRBV27	.	TRBJ2-3	CASSGLAGTSGTDTQYF	TGTGCCAGCAGTGGCTTAGCGGGGACGTCAGGCACAGATACGCAGTATTTT
TRBD1	TRBV5-6	.	TRBJ1-1	CASSLGQGYAEAFF	TGTGCCAGCAGCTTGGGACAGGGGTATGCTGAAGCTTTCTTT
.	TRBV7-2	.	TRBJ2-7	CASSLAYGQYEQYF	TGTGCCAGCAGCTTAGCATATGGACAGTACGAGCAGTACTTC